This TCR beta chain was observed in a study of blood T cell repertoires in COVID-19. About the study: The United States, Italy and Spain supplied acute and convalescent COVID-19 samples.

Generated by immunoSEQ multiplex PCR, the TCRdb table keeps only in-frame clones and is missing some. The data hold more than 90,000 clones, with roughly 72% observed a single time. This receptor was obtained from a woman aged 55-75 years in a cohort sampled during active or convalescent COVID-19. Material for sequencing was peripheral blood.

For the CDR3, the DNA is TGTGCCTGGAGTGATTTTCCTTATGGCTACACCTTC. Protein: CAWSDFPYGYTF. The V and J genes are TRBV30 and TRBJ1-2; D call uncertain. Germline V gene sequence: CDR1 GTSNPN, CDR2 SVGIG (reference sequence). V was shortened by 1 base and J by 5 bases, with 8 bases between the two germline ends. CDR3 length: 12 amino acids.